These 23 T cell receptor beta chains were all obtained from the same sample, sequenced in a study of T-cell reconstitution after alpha-beta-depleted transplantation in children. This sample's TCRbeta library carried unique molecular identifier barcodes. TCRdb recomputed calls from the PCR reads with MiXCR, one row per CDR3 protein. This sample carries 280,000 or so distinct CDR3 sequences, 11% of them seen once, and the ten largest clones take about a quarter. The source was peripheral blood, collected 180 days after TCRalphabeta/CD19-depleted stem cell transplant. The receptors were sampled from a male patient aged 2 to 9 who had a stem cell transplant for chronic granulomatous disease, so the T cells may come from the graft donor.

This clonotype has a count of ten or more. The chain uses TRBV7-9 and TRBJ2-5; TRBD2 aligns across 7 bases. The CDR3 totals 15 residues. The germline V gene has CDR1 SEHNR and CDR2 FQNEAQ (reference sequence). V was clipped by 2 bases and J by 1 base; unmatched bases: 4. The CDR3 spells CASSLSGEGQETQYF. DNA for the CDR3: TGTGCCAGCAGCTTATCGGGGGAGGGCCAAGAGACCCAGTACTTC.

This clonotype was picked up a small number of times. The CDR3 DNA reads TGTGCCAGCAGCCTTCTTGCGGGAGTGTCTTGGCAGTACTTC. This codes for CASSLLAGVSWQYF. The rearrangement links TRBV3-1 to TRBJ2-7, with 7 bases fitting TRBD2. CDR1 and CDR2 (germline): LGHDT, YNNKEL (reference sequence). This CDR3 comprises 14 residues. V gave up 4 bases and J gave up 9 bases; unmatched junction bases: 12.

This clonotype was picked up many times. The chain combines TRBV28 with TRBJ1-5; no reliable D call. The CDR3 totals 14 residues. V was pared by 5 bases and J by 3 bases, with 11 bases between. Germline CDR1 and CDR2: MDHEN and SYDVKM. The CDR3 DNA follows: TGTGCCAGCAGTACCAGGCGCGTCAATCAGCCCCAGCATTTT. Amino acid sequence: CASSTRRVNQPQHF.

This clonotype showed up many times. This chain uses TRBV5-5 with TRBJ2-3; D remains unclear. The CDR3 has 15 residues. V shed 0 bases and J shed 0 bases, with 8 bases lying between them. Germline V lookup: CDR1 SGHKS, CDR2 YYEKEE (reference sequence). The chain's CDR3 is CASSLAGRSTDTQYF. As DNA, the CDR3 is TGTGCCAGCAGCTTGGCAGGCAGGAGCACAGATACGCAGTATTTT. The full variable domain, with the rest looked up from reference TRBV5-5 and TRBJ2-3, is DAGVTQSPTHLIKTRGQQVTLRCSPISGHKSVSWYQQVLGQGPQFIFQYYEKEERGRGNFPDRFSARQFPNYSSELNVNALLLGDSALYLCASSLAGRSTDTQYFGPGTRLTVL.

This clonotype was found many times. The chain couples TRBV6-2 or TRBV6-3 to TRBJ2-5; 14 nucleotides align to TRBD2. CDR1 MNHEY and CDR2 SVGEGT come from the germline V gene. The CDR3 is 17 amino acids. With 5 bases clipped from V and 1 base from J, the junction kept 6 bases outside the gene matches. The CDR3 nucleotides are TGTGCCAGCAGTCCCCTGACTAGCGGGAGGGCCCAAGAGACCCAGTACTTC. Translating it yields CASSPLTSGRAQETQYF.

This clonotype was counted many times. J is TRBJ2-1 and V is TRBV20-1, with D possibly matching TRBD2 (5 bases). The CDR3 runs to 12 residues. V was cut by 4 bases and J by 9 bases, with 13 bases left in between. Germline CDR1 is DFQATT and CDR2 is SNEGSKA (reference sequence). CDR3 in DNA: TGCAGTGCTACACTAGTCGACACTGAGCAGTTCTTC. This codes for CSATLVDTEQFF.

This clonotype showed up just a few times. The chain joins TRBV3-1 to TRBJ2-1; tentative D call: TRBD2 (7 bases). V lost 8 bases, J lost 12 bases, and 20 bases lay in between. Germline lookup yields CDR1 LGHDT and CDR2 YNNKEL (reference sequence). CDR3 size: 13 residues. The CDR3 spells CASGNGGRQGQFF. CDR3 sequence (DNA): TGTGCCAGCGGGAACGGGGGGCGCCAGGGGCAGTTCTTC.

Comments on this clonotype: A read error may explain this, as a much larger clone is one base away. J is TRBJ1-5 and V is TRBV12-3 or TRBV12-4; 8 bases map to TRBD1. The CDR3 is 15 residues long. Written as DNA, the CDR3 is TGTGCCAGCAGCCGGATGGACAGGGCCAATCACCCCCAGCATTTT. Translating it yields CASSRMDRANHPQHF.

At least ten counts were recorded for this clonotype. V and J are TRBV7-8 and TRBJ1-3, with 7 bases matching TRBD1. The CDR3 has 17 amino acids. With V trimmed by 1 base and J by 1 base, 7 bases remained unmatched. In germline, CDR1 is SGHVS, CDR2 FQNEAQ. The CDR3 spells CASSLERRGQSGNTIYF. The CDR3 DNA sequence: TGTGCCAGCAGCTTAGAGAGAAGGGGGCAATCTGGAAACACCATATATTTT.

This clonotype was counted at least ten times. V is TRBV20-1 and J is TRBJ2-2, with D unclear. The CDR3 is made up of 12 amino acids. Trimming removed 1 base from V and 7 bases from J, with 7 bases in between. The germline V gene has CDR1 DFQATT and CDR2 SNEGSKA (reference sequence). The CDR3 DNA sequence: TGCAGTGCTAGAGCGATGGGCGGGGAGCTGTTTTTT. It yields the protein CSARAMGGELFF.

At least ten counts were recorded for this clonotype. The chain is built from TRBV7-2 and TRBJ1-4; no firm D call. V was clipped by 1 base and J by 0 bases, with 9 bases between them. The CDR3 is 16 residues long. In germline, CDR1 is SGHTA, CDR2 FQGNSA. CDR3 nucleotides: TGTGCCAGCAGCTTAGTGAGCCTTGCAACTAATGAAAAACTGTTTTTT. It is translated as CASSLVSLATNEKLFF.

This clonotype was seen ten or more times. V gene TRBV27 combines with J gene TRBJ1-1; 8 bases fit TRBD1. CDR1 and CDR2 from the germline V gene are MNHEY and SMNVEV (reference sequence). The ends lost 5 bases at V and 6 bases at J; junction bases unmatched: 5. The CDR3 contains 13 residues. CDR3 loop: CASSPRTGPEAFF. The DNA of the CDR3 is TGTGCCAGCAGTCCACGGACAGGGCCTGAAGCTTTCTTT.

This clonotype was recorded at least ten times. V and J are TRBV20-1 and TRBJ2-5; no firm D call. Trimming pared 1 base from V and 1 base from J, leaving 10 bases between. The CDR3 covers 14 residues. In germline, CDR1 is DFQATT, CDR2 SNEGSKA (reference sequence). The CDR3 is CSARVDPFQETQYF. As DNA, the CDR3 is TGCAGTGCTAGAGTCGACCCGTTCCAAGAGACCCAGTACTTC.

A few counts support this clonotype. The chain joins TRBV12-3 or TRBV12-4 to TRBJ2-7, with 8 bases that match TRBD1. The CDR3 extends over 16 amino acids. V was pared by 4 bases and J by 4 bases, with 12 bases of the junction left unmatched. CDR3 in DNA: TGTGCCAGCAGTTCATTGATTCAGGGGGCCAGTTACGAGCAGTACTTC. This sequence encodes CASSSLIQGASYEQYF.

This clonotype was detected ten times or more. The chain combines TRBV5-4 with TRBJ2-3; 7 nucleotides align to TRBD1. Trimming took 4 bases from V and 3 from J; bases not matched to a gene: 5. The length of the CDR3 is 14 residues. Germline CDR1 SGHNT, CDR2 YYREEE (reference sequence). The CDR3 sequence: CASSPGQKTDTQYF. The CDR3 bases are TGTGCCAGCAGCCCGGGACAGAAAACAGATACGCAGTATTTT.

In its sample, this clonotype was seen many times. The rearrangement links TRBV12-3 or TRBV12-4 to TRBJ2-1, with 7 bases aligning to TRBD1. The CDR3 has 15 residues. V shed 0 bases, J shed 7 bases, and the junction held 6 bases outside the gene matches. The CDR3 coding sequence is TGTGCCAGCAGTTTAGCAGGGGGCCCTACAAATGAGCAGTTCTTC. It yields the protein CASSLAGGPTNEQFF.

This clonotype was seen ten or more times. The CDR3 nucleotides read TGTGCCAGCAGTGAAATGGACAGGGTGGGGACTGAAGCTTTCTTT. Translated, it gives CASSEMDRVGTEAFF. The chain couples TRBV28 to TRBJ1-1; 8 nucleotides agree with TRBD1. The ends lost 5 bases at V and 5 bases at J; junction bases unmatched: 10. This CDR3 contains 15 residues. The germline V gene encodes CDR1 MDHEN and CDR2 SYDVKM.

The J gene is TRBJ1-1, the V gene TRBV28; 7 nucleotides agree with TRBD1. The V segment lost 5 bases and the J segment 7 bases; nucleotides outside the gene matches: 10. Germline CDR1 MDHEN, CDR2 SYDVKM. The CDR3 loop spans 14 amino acids. The CDR3 protein is CASSGSRGTSEAFF. The CDR3, as DNA: TGTGCCAGCAGTGGGTCCAGGGGGACAAGTGAAGCTTTCTTT.

This clonotype was detected many times. This chain links TRBV12-3 or TRBV12-4 with TRBJ2-4; TRBD2 aligns across 7 bases. The trim removed 1 base at V and 8 bases at J, leaving 5 bases unmatched. The CDR3 spans 14 residues. CDR3 bases: TGTGCCAGCAGTTTAGTGATGGGAGGGGACATTCAGTACTTC. Translated: CASSLVMGGDIQYF.

This clonotype was seen many times. This chain connects TRBV5-1 to TRBJ2-7, with D perhaps TRBD2 (7 bases). The length of the CDR3 is 18 residues. In germline, CDR1 is SGHRS, CDR2 YFSETQ. Trimming took off 1 base at V and 0 bases at J, with 20 bases between the two ends. The CDR3 region is CASSLWGGQVSISYEQYF. The CDR3, as DNA: TGCGCCAGCAGCTTGTGGGGGGGGCAGGTTTCGATCTCCTACGAGCAGTACTTC.

There are many counts of this clonotype. The chain links TRBV10-3 to TRBJ2-1, with 7 bases aligning to TRBD2. This CDR3 is built from 15 residues. J was trimmed by 6 bases and V by 1 base; bases with no gene match: 6. Germline V gene lookup returns CDR1 ENHRY and CDR2 SYGVKD. The CDR3 loop reads CAISEYSRERNEQFF. DNA for the CDR3: TGTGCCATCAGTGAGTACTCGCGGGAGCGCAATGAGCAGTTCTTC.

This clonotype was recorded many times. This sequence joins TRBV29-1 and TRBJ2-2; TRBD2 matches 8 bases. CDR3 length equals 14 residues. The V gene's germline CDR1 is SQVTM and CDR2 ANQGSEA. Trimming removed 7 bases from V and 2 bases from J; junction bases left unmatched: 6. The CDR3 region has the DNA TGCAGCGGGAGTAGCGGGACTAACACCGGGGAGCTGTTTTTT. This gives the protein CSGSSGTNTGELFF.

In this sample, this clonotype turned up many times. The chain uses TRBV5-6 and TRBJ2-3, with D perhaps TRBD2 (6 bases). The germline V gene encodes CDR1 SGHDT and CDR2 YYEEEE. Trimming stripped 0 bases from V and 0 bases from J, with 11 bases between. The CDR3 is 16 residues long. The CDR3: CASSLVEGTSTDTQYF. The CDR3 nucleotides are TGTGCCAGCAGCTTGGTCGAGGGGACTAGCACAGATACGCAGTATTTT.